This T cell receptor (beta chain) is from a study of blood T cell repertoires in COVID-19. Looking at the study overall: Specimens from acute and convalescent COVID-19 originated in the United States, Italy and Spain. PBMCs, B-cell-depleted T cells, or T cells provided the cDNA or gDNA that made up the material.

In the original workflow: Using reference gene primer amplification, nucleated cell counts were estimated. The table came from immunoSEQ multiplex PCR; TCRdb's copy has only in-frame clones and leaves some out. V and J calls and clone size come straight from that table; D and trimming were deduced from the DNA. Of some 150,000 clones listed, about nine tenths are singletons. Germline V lookup: CDR1 SGHRS, CDR2 YFSETQ. The CDR3 totals 12 residues. Trimming took 4 bases from V and 4 from J; bases not matched to a gene: 2. This receptor was taken from a man aged 45-65 years with active or convalescent COVID-19. This chain joins TRBV5-1 and TRBJ2-7, with 7 bases identical to TRBD1. The sample comprised peripheral blood. CDR3 protein: CASSATGYEQYF. CDR3 nucleotides: TGCGCCAGCAGCGCGACAGGGTACGAGCAGTACTTC.